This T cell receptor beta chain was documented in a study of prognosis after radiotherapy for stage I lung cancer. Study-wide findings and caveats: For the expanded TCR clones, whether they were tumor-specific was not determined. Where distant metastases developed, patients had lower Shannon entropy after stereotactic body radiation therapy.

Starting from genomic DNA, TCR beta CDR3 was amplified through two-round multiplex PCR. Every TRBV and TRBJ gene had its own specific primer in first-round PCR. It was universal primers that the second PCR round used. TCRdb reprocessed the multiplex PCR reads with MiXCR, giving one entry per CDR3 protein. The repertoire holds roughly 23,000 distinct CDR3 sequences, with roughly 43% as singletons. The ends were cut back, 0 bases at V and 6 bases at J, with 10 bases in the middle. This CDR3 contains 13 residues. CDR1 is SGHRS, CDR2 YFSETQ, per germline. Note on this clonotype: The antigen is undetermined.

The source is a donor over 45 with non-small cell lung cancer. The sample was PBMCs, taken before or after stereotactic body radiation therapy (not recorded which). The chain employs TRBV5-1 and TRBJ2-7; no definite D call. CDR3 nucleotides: TGCGCCAGCAGCTTGGACCAAGGGTGCGAGCAGTACTTC. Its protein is CASSLDQGCEQYF.